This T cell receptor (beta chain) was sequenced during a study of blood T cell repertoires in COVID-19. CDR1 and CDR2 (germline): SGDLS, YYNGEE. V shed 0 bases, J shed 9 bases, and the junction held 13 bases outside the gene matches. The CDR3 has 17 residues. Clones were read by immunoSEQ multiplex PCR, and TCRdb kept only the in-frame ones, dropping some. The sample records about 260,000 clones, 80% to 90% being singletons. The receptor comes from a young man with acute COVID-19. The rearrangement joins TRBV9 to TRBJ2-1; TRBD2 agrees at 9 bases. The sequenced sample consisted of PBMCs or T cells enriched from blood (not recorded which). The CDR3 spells CASSVDPASGVNPEQFF. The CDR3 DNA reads TGTGCCAGCAGCGTAGACCCGGCTAGCGGGGTAAATCCTGAGCAGTTCTTC.